This T cell receptor beta chain appears in the sequencing data of a study of cytomegalovirus exposure and HLA in healthy donors. Primers: 60 Vbeta forward and 13 Jbeta reverse. This table comes from immunoSEQ multiplex PCR, and its TCRdb copy is limited to in-frame clones, with some not included. The sample has tens of thousands of clones. In regard to this clone: Its antigen is still unknown.

Overall study findings and caveats: Reported results showed that the classifier diagnosed cytomegalovirus status with high specificity and sensitivity. In vitro data verified three CMV-associated chains as specific for CMV antigens. The sole available immune exposure information was CMV serostatus.

The CDR3 runs to 14 residues. Per germline, CDR1 LNHDA and CDR2 SQIVND (reference sequence). Trimming took off 1 base at V and 0 bases at J, with 7 bases between the two ends. The source material was PBMCs. The chain employs TRBV19 and TRBJ2-7; D not certain. This receptor was identified in a woman aged 45-65 years in good health and CMV-seropositive. In DNA, the CDR3 is TGTGCCAGTAGTATAGTTTCTTTCTCCTACGAGCAGTACTTC. This translates into CASSIVSFSYEQYF.